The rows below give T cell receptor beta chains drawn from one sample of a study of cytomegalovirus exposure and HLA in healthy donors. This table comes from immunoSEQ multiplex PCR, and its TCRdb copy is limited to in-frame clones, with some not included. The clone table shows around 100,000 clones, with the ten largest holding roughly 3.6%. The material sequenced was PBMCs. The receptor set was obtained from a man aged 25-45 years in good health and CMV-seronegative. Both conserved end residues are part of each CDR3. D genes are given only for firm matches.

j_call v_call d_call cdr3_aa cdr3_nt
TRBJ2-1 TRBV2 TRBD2 CASSAERGVPNEQFF TGTGCCAGCAGTGCGGAGCGGGGGGTTCCGAATGAGCAGTTCTTC
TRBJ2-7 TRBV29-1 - CSVRELSYEQYF TGCAGCGTGCGGGAACTCTCCTACGAGCAGTACTTC
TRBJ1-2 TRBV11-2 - CASSHRQPANYGYTF TGTGCCAGCAGCCACCGACAGCCTGCTAACTATGGCTACACCTTC
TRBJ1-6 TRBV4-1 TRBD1 CASSQDPDRRWDSPLHF TGCGCCAGCAGCCAAGATCCGGACAGGAGATGGGATTCACCCCTCCACTTT
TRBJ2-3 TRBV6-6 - CATSKGGEDTQYF TGTGCCACCTCGAAAGGGGGGGAAGATACGCAGTATTTT
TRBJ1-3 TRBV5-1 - CASSPTGPLSGNTIYF TGCGCCAGCAGCCCGACAGGACCCCTCTCTGGAAACACCATATATTTT
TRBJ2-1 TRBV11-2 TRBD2 CASSAPGLAGGRNEQFF TGTGCCAGCAGCGCGCCGGGACTAGCGGGGGGCCGAAATGAGCAGTTCTTC
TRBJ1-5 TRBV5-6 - CASSLLRVDPNQPQHF TGTGCCAGCAGCTTGCTCAGGGTGGATCCCAATCAGCCCCAGCATTTT
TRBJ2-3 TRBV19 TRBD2 CASTLAGGASTQYF TGTGCCAGCACCCTAGCGGGGGGAGCTAGTACGCAGTATTTT
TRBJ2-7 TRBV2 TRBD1 CASSGARGLSYEQYF TGTGCCAGCAGTGGGGCCAGGGGGCTCTCCTACGAGCAGTACTTC
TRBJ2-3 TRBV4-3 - CASSPSGGSGSTDTQYF TGCGCCAGCAGCCCCTCCGGTGGTAGCGGAAGCACAGATACGCAGTATTTT
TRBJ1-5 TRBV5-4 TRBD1 CASSLGGQGNQPQHF TGTGCCAGCAGCTTGGGGGGACAGGGCAATCAGCCCCAGCATTTT
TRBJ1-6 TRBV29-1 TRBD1 CSVRQGYNSPLHF TGCAGCGTTCGACAGGGGTATAATTCACCCCTCCACTTT
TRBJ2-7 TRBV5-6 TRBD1 CASSAYLLRGTGNNEQYF TGTGCCAGCAGCGCTTACCTTTTGCGAGGGACAGGGAATAACGAGCAGTACTTC
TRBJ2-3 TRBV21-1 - CASSKVESGGRDTQYF TGTGCCAGCAGCAAAGTAGAATCGGGGGGGCGTGATACGCAGTATTTT
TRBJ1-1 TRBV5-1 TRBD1 CASRLDGTANTEAFF TGCGCCAGCAGACTCGACGGGACAGCTAACACTGAAGCTTTCTTT
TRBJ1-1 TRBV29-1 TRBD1 CSGDRGNTEAFF TGCAGCGGGGACAGGGGGAACACTGAAGCTTTCTTT
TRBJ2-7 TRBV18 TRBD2 CASSPREAGGLEQYF TGTGCCAGCTCACCTCGTGAAGCGGGGGGGCTGGAGCAGTACTTC
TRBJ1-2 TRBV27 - CASSFEGTGNYGYTF TGTGCCAGCAGTTTCGAAGGTACGGGAAACTATGGCTACACCTTC
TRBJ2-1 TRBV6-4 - CASSDSGDSYNEQFF TGTGCCAGCAGTGATTCGGGTGACAGTTACAATGAGCAGTTCTTC
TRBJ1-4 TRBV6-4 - CANPGTPNEKLFF TGTGCCAACCCCGGGACACCCAATGAAAAACTGTTTTTT
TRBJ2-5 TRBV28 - CASSSLGGAQETQYF TGTGCCAGCAGTTCCTTAGGGGGAGCCCAAGAGACCCAGTACTTC
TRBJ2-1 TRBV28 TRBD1 CASRPPGQGRNEQFF TGTGCCAGCAGGCCCCCGGGACAGGGAAGGAATGAGCAGTTCTTC
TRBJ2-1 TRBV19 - CASRGASGQYSYNEQFF TGTGCCAGTAGGGGGGCTAGCGGACAATATTCCTACAATGAGCAGTTCTTC
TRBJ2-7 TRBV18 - CASSPQQGYEQYF TGTGCCAGCTCACCACAACAGGGTTACGAGCAGTACTTC
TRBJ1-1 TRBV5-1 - CASSPRRGGSATEAFF TGCGCCAGCAGCCCACGACGGGGGGGGAGTGCCACTGAAGCTTTCTTT
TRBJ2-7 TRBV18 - CASSFTGNSYEQYF TGTGCCAGCTCATTTACGGGGAACTCCTACGAGCAGTACTTC
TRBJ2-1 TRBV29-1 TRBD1 CSVKGGQGAYNEQFF TGCAGCGTTAAAGGTGGGCAGGGGGCCTACAATGAGCAGTTCTTC
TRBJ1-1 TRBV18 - CASSPRSGGASTEAFF TGTGCCAGCTCACCCCGCTCGGGGGGGGCGAGCACTGAAGCTTTCTTT
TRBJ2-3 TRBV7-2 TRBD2 CASSLVGTSGGASADTQYF TGTGCCAGCAGCTTAGTTGGGACTAGCGGGGGGGCGTCCGCAGATACGCAGTATTTT
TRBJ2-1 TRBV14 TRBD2 CASSASGGPNNEQFF TGTGCCAGCAGCGCTAGCGGGGGGCCAAACAATGAGCAGTTCTTC
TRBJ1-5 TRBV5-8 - CASSPRVGAKGSNQPQHF TGTGCCAGCAGCCCCCGGGTAGGGGCAAAAGGGAGCAATCAGCCCCAGCATTTT
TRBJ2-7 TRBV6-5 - CASRAYAGTVYEQYF TGTGCCAGCAGGGCCTATGCGGGGACCGTCTACGAGCAGTACTTC
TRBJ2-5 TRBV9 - CASSVEEGRGRFKETQYF TGTGCCAGCAGCGTAGAGGAGGGCAGGGGGAGATTCAAAGAGACCCAGTACTTC
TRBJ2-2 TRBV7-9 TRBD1 CASSPTGAHTGELFF TGTGCCAGCAGCCCGACAGGGGCCCACACCGGGGAGCTGTTTTTT
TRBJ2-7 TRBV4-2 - CASSQNRDLPSYEQYF TGTGCCAGCAGCCAAAACCGGGATCTACCTTCCTACGAGCAGTACTTC
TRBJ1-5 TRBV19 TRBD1 CASSQGQGNFQPQHF TGTGCCAGTTCCCAGGGACAGGGCAATTTTCAGCCCCAGCATTTT
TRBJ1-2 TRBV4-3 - CASSQDRATPWYGYTF TGCGCCAGCAGCCAAGATCGAGCGACTCCTTGGTATGGCTACACCTTC
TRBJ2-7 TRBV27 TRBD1 CASSPGTAYYEQYF TGTGCCAGCAGCCCCGGGACAGCCTACTACGAGCAGTACTTC
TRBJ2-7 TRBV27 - CASSLAWASSYEQHF TGTGCCAGCAGTTTAGCTTGGGCGAGCTCCTACGAGCAGCACTTC